Included here is one TCR beta chain sequence, with context. Germline V gives CDR1 SEHNR, CDR2 FQNEAQ (reference sequence). The V segment lost 6 bases and the J segment 3 bases; nucleotides outside the gene matches: 13. The length of the CDR3 is 17 residues. The data derive from a study of blood T cell repertoires in COVID-19. For the study at large: COVID-19 samples collected from the United States, Italy and Spain covered acute and convalescent phases. From T cells, B-cell-depleted T cells, or PBMCs came the material, which was cDNA or gDNA.

The table came from immunoSEQ multiplex PCR; TCRdb's copy has only in-frame clones and leaves some out. Among about 210,000 clones listed, 75% to 90% were seen once. Those designated as exposed participants met a COVID-19 case within 2 weeks before study entry. The TCR originated in a woman aged 25 to 39 who had been exposed to COVID-19. The rearrangement uses TRBV7-9 and TRBJ2-3; TRBD2 aligns across 9 bases. Sequencing was done on a sample of PBMCs or T cells enriched from blood (not recorded which). This chain's CDR3 is CASSLNRGSGGTDTQYF. CDR3 DNA sequence: TGTGCCAGCAGTTTAAATCGGGGTAGCGGGGGAACAGATACGCAGTATTTT.